This T cell receptor beta chain is drawn from a study of blood T cells in healthy people across ages. PCR was performed a second time for about 7 to 12 cycles using a sample-barcoded 5' primer and a J-beta primer mix. MiXCR, applied by TCRdb to the 5' RACE reads, yields one record per CDR3 protein. This table holds 650,000 to 800,000 distinct CDR3 sequences, around 42% found once. This CDR3 comprises 14 residues. Germline V gene lookup returns CDR1 SGHDT and CDR2 YYEEEE. V dropped 4 bases and J dropped 1 base, with 12 bases sitting between them. To note about this clonotype: Its antigen is not identified.

Findings and limits, study-wide: Diversity figures based on one million T cells were deemed too low.

There were healthy Caucasian individuals from Russia, aged about 6 to 95, serving as donors. Samples each had at least 5 micrograms of total RNA extracted. V is TRBV5-6 and J is TRBJ2-7; weak D call: TRBD1 (6 bases). The clonotype was recovered from a man aged 55 to 70 in good health. Sequencing input: blood. CDR3 sequence: CASSGGPLSYEQYF. DNA of the CDR3: TGTGCCAGCAGCGGGGGCCCTCTATCCTACGAGCAGTACTTC.